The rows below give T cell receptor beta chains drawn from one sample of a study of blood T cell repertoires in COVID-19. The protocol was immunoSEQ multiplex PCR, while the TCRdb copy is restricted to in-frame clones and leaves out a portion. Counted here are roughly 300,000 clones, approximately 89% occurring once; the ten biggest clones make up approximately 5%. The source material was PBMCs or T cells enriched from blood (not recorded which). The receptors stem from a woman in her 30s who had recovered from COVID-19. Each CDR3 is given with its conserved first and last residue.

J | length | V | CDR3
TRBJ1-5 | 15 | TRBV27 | CASSLGFRVGQPQHF
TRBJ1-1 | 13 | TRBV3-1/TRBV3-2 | CASSLQVNTEAFF
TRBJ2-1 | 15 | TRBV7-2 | CASSLKWGGRDEQFF
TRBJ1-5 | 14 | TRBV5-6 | CASSLAVTNQPQHF
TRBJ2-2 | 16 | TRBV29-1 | CSVGGARDTNTGELFF
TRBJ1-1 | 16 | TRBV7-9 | CASSSASGRLNTEAFF
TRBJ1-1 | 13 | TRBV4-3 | CASSQQGWTEAFF
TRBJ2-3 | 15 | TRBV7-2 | CASSLYQGSTDTQYF
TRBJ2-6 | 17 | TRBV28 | CASSSGGGSFGANVLTF
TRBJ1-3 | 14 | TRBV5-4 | CASSLQGNENTIYF
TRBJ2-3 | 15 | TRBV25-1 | CASSEFRLAVYTQYF
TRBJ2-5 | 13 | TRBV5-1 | CASSLEGAKTQYF
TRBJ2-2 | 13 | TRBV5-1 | CASSSGTSGELFF
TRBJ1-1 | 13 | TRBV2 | CASKRAWGTEAFF
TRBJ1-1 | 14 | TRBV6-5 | CASSYSPRAVEAFF
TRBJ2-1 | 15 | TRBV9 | CASSVASGGANEQFF
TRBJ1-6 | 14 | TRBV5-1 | CASSLIERGDALHF
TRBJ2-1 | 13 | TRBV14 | CASSQGLNNEQFF
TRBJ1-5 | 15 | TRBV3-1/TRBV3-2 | CASSPIYRESQPQHF
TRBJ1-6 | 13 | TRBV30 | CAWSDRGNSPLHF
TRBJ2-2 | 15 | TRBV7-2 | CASSLDSPGTGELFF
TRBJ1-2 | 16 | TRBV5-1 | CASSLAKGGTSYGYTF
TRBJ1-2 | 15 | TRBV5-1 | CASSLVGQGENGYTF
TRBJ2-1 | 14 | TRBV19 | CASSIVTAYNEQFF